This T cell receptor (beta chain) was profiled in a study of T cell responses to AZD1222 COVID-19 vaccine. For this clone: Its specificity is unknown.

Germline loops: CDR1 GTSNPN, CDR2 SVGIG (reference sequence). V gave up 0 bases and J gave up 0 bases, with 14 bases separating them. There are 16 residues in the CDR3. Findings and limits, study-wide: Repertoires were obtained solely post-peak T cell response. White British donors predominated, females outnumbered males, and clonal diversity was possibly underestimated.

This table comes from immunoSEQ multiplex PCR, and its TCRdb copy is limited to in-frame clones, with some not included. The data show 100,000 to 140,000 clones, about nine tenths seen once. J is TRBJ1-1 and V is TRBV30; D perhaps matches TRBD1 (5 bases). This clonotype was sampled from an adult in good health. The source material was peripheral blood, sampled on day 0 of AZD1222 vaccination. The CDR3 is CAWSVIAGSMNTEAFF. The CDR3 DNA follows: TGTGCCTGGAGTGTAATAGCAGGGAGCATGAACACTGAAGCTTTCTTT.